This passage covers 10 T cell receptor beta chains from one sample sequenced in a study of blood T cells in healthy people across ages. A second PCR, run for about 7 to 11 cycles, used a sample-barcoded 5' primer plus a J-beta primer mix. TCRdb reanalysed the 5' RACE reads using MiXCR and keeps one entry per CDR3 protein. The sample shows 700,000 to 1,000,000 distinct CDR3 sequences, under 45% of them seen only once. The sample comprised blood. The receptors were gathered from a man in his 60s in good health.

This clonotype was seen only a few times. The chain recombines TRBV27 with TRBJ1-5, with 7 bases fitting TRBD1. The CDR3 runs to 15 residues. From germline, CDR1 is MNHEY and CDR2 SMNVEV (reference sequence). J lost 9 bases, V lost 6 bases, and 14 bases had no gene match. The CDR3 DNA sequence: TGTGCCAGCAGGCGGGGAGGGGGCGCGGTACGGCCCCAGCATTTT. Its protein is CASRRGGGAVRPQHF.

The CDR3 nucleotides are TGTGCCAGCAGTGTAAAAGCGGTGCAAGAGACCCAGTACTTC. Protein product: CASSVKAVQETQYF. The rearrangement joins TRBV2 to TRBJ2-5; tentative D call: TRBD2 (5 bases). Trimming removed 4 bases from V and 2 bases from J, with 11 bases in between. Germline V CDR1 and CDR2: SNHLY, FYNNEI. The CDR3 has 14 amino acids.

Only a few counts were recorded for this clonotype. This chain uses TRBV3-1 with TRBJ2-5, with TRBD2 matching over 10 bases. Trimming cost V 0 bases and J 0 bases; bases outside gene matches: 10. The CDR3 is made up of 19 amino acids. In germline, CDR1 is LGHDT, CDR2 YNNKEL (reference sequence). CDR3 DNA sequence: TGTGCCAGCAGCCAAGATTTCCCCAGCGGGGGGGCTTACCAAGAGACCCAGTACTTC. Protein: CASSQDFPSGGAYQETQYF.

This clonotype appeared a single time. V is TRBV10-3 and J is TRBJ2-1; D not certain. This CDR3 is 14 amino acids long. Trimming took 0 bases from V and 8 from J, leaving 11 bases between them. Germline values: CDR1 ENHRY, CDR2 SYGVKD. The CDR3 nucleotides are TGTGCCATCAGTGAGTCGGCACGCCCCGATGAGCAGTTCTTC. This codes for CAISESARPDEQFF.

As regards this clonotype: Possible read error: a much larger clone is one base away. The rearrangement links TRBV4-3 to TRBJ2-6; perhaps TRBD2 as D (6 bases). Germline CDR1 is LGHNA and CDR2 is YSLEER. The CDR3 is 18 amino acids. CDR3 loop: CASSQDRGTFSGANVPTF. In nucleotides, the CDR3 is TGCGCCAGCAGCCAAGATCGGGGGACCTTCTCTGGGGCCAACGTCCCGACTTTC.

The sample holds a few counts of this clonotype. The gene calls are TRBV2 and TRBJ2-3, with a weak D call TRBD2 (5 bases). The CDR3 is made up of 15 amino acids. V was trimmed by 4 bases and J by 2 bases, leaving 13 bases between them. Germline V gives CDR1 SNHLY, CDR2 FYNNEI. As DNA, the CDR3 is TGTGCCAGCAGTGGGACTGCATTGTTCACAGATACGCAGTATTTT. Its translation is CASSGTALFTDTQYF. The full variable domain, in which reference TRBV2 and TRBJ2-3 provide the parts outside the CDR3, is EPEVTQTPSHQVTQMGQEVILRCVPISNHLYFYWYRQILGQKVEFLVSFYNNEISEKSEIFDDQFSVERPDGSNFTLKIRSTKLEDSAMYFCASSGTALFTDTQYFGPGTRLTVL.

The genes are TRBV20-1 and TRBJ2-7; 8 bases map to TRBD1. Germline V lookup: CDR1 DFQATT, CDR2 SNEGSKA (reference sequence). Losses at the gene ends were 0 bases for V and 3 bases for J; bases not matched to a gene: 7. The CDR3 spans 15 residues. In nucleotides, the CDR3 is TGCAGTGCTAGAGATGCGGGGACAGGAAACTACGAGCAGTACTTC. This gives the protein CSARDAGTGNYEQYF.

This rearrangement joins TRBV7-2 to TRBJ2-3; D unclear. Trimming took 1 base from V and 5 from J, leaving 13 bases between them. CDR3 length: 15 amino acids. Germline V gene lookup returns CDR1 SGHTA and CDR2 FQGNSA. CDR3 in amino acids: CASSLVKILIDTQYF. CDR3 coding DNA: TGTGCCAGCAGCTTAGTGAAGATTCTCATAGATACGCAGTATTTT.

This chain uses TRBV5-1 with TRBJ2-1; TRBD1 aligns across 7 bases. The germline V gene has CDR1 SGHRS and CDR2 YFSETQ. The CDR3 runs to 16 residues. Germline trimming cut 0 bases from V and 7 bases from J; bases unmatched to any gene: 10. The CDR3 loop is CASSLAMATGSNEQFF. The CDR3 region has the DNA TGCGCCAGCAGCTTGGCCATGGCGACAGGGTCAAATGAGCAGTTCTTC.

Note on this clonotype: A junction end diverges from the germline sequence, so it may reflect a read error. The chain carries TRBV5-1 and TRBJ2-6; 7 nucleotides match TRBD1. The germline V gene encodes CDR1 SGHRS and CDR2 YFSETQ. The CDR3 has 16 residues. This CDR3 reads CANSTDRASGANVLTF. CDR3 sequence (DNA): TGCGCCAACAGCACCGACAGGGCCTCTGGGGCCAACGTCCTGACTTTC.